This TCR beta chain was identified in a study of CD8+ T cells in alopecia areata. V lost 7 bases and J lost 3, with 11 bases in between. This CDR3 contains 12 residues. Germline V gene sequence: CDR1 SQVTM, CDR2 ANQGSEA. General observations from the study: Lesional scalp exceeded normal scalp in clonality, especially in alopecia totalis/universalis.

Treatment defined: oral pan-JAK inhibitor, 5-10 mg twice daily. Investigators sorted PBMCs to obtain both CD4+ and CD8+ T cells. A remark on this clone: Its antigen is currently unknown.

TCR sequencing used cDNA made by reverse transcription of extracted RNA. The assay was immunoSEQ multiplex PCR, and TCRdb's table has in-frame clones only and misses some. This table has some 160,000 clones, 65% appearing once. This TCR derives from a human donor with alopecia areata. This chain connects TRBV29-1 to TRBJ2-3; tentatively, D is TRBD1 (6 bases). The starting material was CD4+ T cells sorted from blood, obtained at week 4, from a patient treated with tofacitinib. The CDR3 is CSATQGTDTQYF. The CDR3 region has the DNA TGCAGCGCCACCCAGGGGACAGATACGCAGTATTTT.